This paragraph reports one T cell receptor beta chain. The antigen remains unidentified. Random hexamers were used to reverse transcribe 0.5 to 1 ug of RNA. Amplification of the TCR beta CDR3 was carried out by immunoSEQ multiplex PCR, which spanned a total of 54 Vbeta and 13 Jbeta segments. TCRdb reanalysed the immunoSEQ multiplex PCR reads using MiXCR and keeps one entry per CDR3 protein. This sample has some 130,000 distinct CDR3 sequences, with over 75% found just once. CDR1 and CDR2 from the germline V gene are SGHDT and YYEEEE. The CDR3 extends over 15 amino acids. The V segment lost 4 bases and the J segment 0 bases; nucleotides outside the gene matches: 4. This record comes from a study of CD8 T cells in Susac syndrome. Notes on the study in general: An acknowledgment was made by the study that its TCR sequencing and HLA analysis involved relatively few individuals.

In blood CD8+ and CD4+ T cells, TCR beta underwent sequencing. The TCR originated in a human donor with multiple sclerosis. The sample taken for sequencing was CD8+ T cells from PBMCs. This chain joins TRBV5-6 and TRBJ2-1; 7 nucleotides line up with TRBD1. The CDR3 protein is CASSRRQGSYNEQFF. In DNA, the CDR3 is TGTGCCAGCAGCCGCAGACAGGGCTCCTACAATGAGCAGTTCTTC. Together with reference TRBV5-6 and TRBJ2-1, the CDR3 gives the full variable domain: DAGVTQSPTHLIKTRGQQVTLRCSPKSGHDTVSWYQQALGQGPQFIFQYYEEEERQRGNFPDRFSGHQFPNYSSELNVNALLLGDSALYLCASSRRQGSYNEQFFGPGTRLTVL.